Shown below are 8 T cell receptor beta chains from a single sample sequenced in a study of T cell responses to AZD1222 COVID-19 vaccine. Sequenced by immunoSEQ multiplex PCR; TCRdb stores in-frame clones only, minus some. This sample has around 140,000 clones, with more than 85% found just once. The sample here was peripheral blood, taken 28 days after the second AZD1222 dose. The receptor set was obtained from an adult who received the AZD1222 COVID-19 vaccine.

CDR3 nucleotides: TGTGCCAGCAGTTCCCATTGGACAGGGAATCAGCCCCAGCATTTT. This gives the protein CASSSHWTGNQPQHF. This chain links TRBV27 with TRBJ1-5; TRBD1 agrees at 8 bases. Trimming cost V 4 bases and J 4 bases; bases outside gene matches: 6. Germline lookup yields CDR1 MNHEY and CDR2 SMNVEV (reference sequence). The CDR3 loop spans 15 amino acids.

The chain is built from TRBV4-1 and TRBJ1-1; D perhaps matches TRBD1 (6 bases). CDR1 and CDR2 (germline): MGHRA, YSYEKL. V was cut by 7 bases and J by 0 bases, with 18 bases left in between. This CDR3 contains 16 residues. CDR3 in amino acids: CASTRGARGMNTEAFF. CDR3 coding DNA: TGCGCCAGCACTCGGGGGGCGCGAGGCATGAACACTGAAGCTTTCTTT.

The chain couples TRBV18 to TRBJ2-7; the match to TRBD2 covers 8 bases. The V and J ends lost 3 bases and 3 bases, in that order; junction bases with no gene match: 4. CDR1 is KGHSH, CDR2 LQKENI, per germline. The CDR3 is made up of 14 amino acids. CDR3: CASSPSGTSYEQYF. CDR3 nucleotides: TGTGCCAGCTCACCGTCCGGGACTAGCTACGAGCAGTACTTC. The variable domain in full, completed from reference TRBV18 and TRBJ2-7, reads NAGVMQNPRHLVRRRGQEARLRCSPMKGHSHVYWYRQLPEEGLKFMVYLQKENIIDESGMPKERFSAEFPKEGPSILRIQQVVRGDSAAYFCASSPSGTSYEQYFGPGTRLTVT.

As to this clone: One end of the junction is discordant with germline, which a read error may explain. The J gene is TRBJ2-1, the V gene TRBV27; TRBD2 aligns across 7 bases. Germline V gives CDR1 MNHEY, CDR2 SMNVEV (reference sequence). There are 14 residues in the CDR3. CDR3 nucleotide sequence: TGTGCCAGCAGATTGGCGGGAGTTTGGAATGGGCAGTTCTTC. It codes for CASRLAGVWNGQFF.

The chain recombines TRBV15 with TRBJ2-2, with 9 bases lining up with TRBD2. The CDR3 is 17 amino acids. V lost 4 bases to trimming and J lost 4 bases; unmatched junction nucleotides: 10. Germline CDR1 is LNHNV and CDR2 is YYDKDF (reference sequence). CDR3 sequence reads: CATSTRSGSSTTGELFF. The CDR3 bases are TGTGCCACCAGCACACGTAGCGGGAGTTCGACCACCGGGGAGCTGTTTTTT.

The rearrangement joins TRBV19 to TRBJ1-2; D call uncertain. Germline lookup yields CDR1 LNHDA and CDR2 SQIVND (reference sequence). Trimming pared 3 bases from V and 8 bases from J, leaving 19 bases between. The CDR3 runs to 15 residues. The CDR3 bases are TGTGCCAGTAGTATCCTTCTAGGGCCCCAAAGGGGCTACACCTTC. It encodes CASSILLGPQRGYTF.

The rearrangement joins TRBV28 to TRBJ2-7; 11 bases are shared with TRBD2. The CDR3 covers 15 residues. J lost 0 bases, V lost 6 bases, and 4 bases had no gene match. Germline lookup yields CDR1 MDHEN and CDR2 SYDVKM. The CDR3 nucleotides are TGTGCCAGCAGAAGCACTAGCGGGAGCTCCTACGAGCAGTACTTC. Translating gives CASRSTSGSSYEQYF.

V gene TRBV6-5 combines with J gene TRBJ2-7, with D perhaps matching TRBD1 (6 bases). Trimming took off 0 bases at V and 2 bases at J, with 8 bases between the two ends. Germline V gene sequence: CDR1 MNHEY, CDR2 SVGAGI. The CDR3 has 14 amino acids. The CDR3 nucleotides are TGTGCCAGCAGTTACTCCAGGGGACCCTACGAGCAGTACTTC. It translates to CASSYSRGPYEQYF.